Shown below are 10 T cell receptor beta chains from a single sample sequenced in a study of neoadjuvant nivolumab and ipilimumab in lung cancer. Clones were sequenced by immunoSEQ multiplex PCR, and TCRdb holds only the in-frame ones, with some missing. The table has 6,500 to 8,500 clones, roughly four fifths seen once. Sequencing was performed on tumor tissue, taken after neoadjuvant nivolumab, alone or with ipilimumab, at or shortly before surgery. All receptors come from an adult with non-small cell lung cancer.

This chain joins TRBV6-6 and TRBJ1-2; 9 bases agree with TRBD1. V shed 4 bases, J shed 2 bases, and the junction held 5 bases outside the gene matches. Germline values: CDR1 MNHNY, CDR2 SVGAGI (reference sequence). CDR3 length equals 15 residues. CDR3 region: CASSSLGQGNYGYTF. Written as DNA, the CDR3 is TGTGCCAGCAGTTCCCTGGGACAGGGAAACTATGGCTACACCTTC.

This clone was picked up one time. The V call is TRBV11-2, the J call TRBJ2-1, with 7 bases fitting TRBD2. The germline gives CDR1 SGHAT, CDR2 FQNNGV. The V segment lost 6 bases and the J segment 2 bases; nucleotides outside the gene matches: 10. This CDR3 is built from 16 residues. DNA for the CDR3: TGTGCCAGCAGTTCCGACGCGGGAGTTCCCTACAATGAGCAGTTCTTC. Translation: CASSSDAGVPYNEQFF.

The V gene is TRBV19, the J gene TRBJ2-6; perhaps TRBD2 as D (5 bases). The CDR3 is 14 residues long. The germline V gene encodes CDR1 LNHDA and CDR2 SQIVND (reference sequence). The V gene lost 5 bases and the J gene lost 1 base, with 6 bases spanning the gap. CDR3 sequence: CASSEGSGANVLTF. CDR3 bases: TGTGCCAGTAGTGAGGGTTCTGGGGCCAACGTCCTGACTTTC. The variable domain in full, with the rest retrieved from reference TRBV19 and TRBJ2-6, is DGGITQSPKYLFRKEGQNVTLSCEQNLNHDAMYWYRQDPGQGLRLIYYSQIVNDFQKGDIAEGYSVSREKKESFPLTVTSAQKNPTAFYLCASSEGSGANVLTFGAGSRLTVL.

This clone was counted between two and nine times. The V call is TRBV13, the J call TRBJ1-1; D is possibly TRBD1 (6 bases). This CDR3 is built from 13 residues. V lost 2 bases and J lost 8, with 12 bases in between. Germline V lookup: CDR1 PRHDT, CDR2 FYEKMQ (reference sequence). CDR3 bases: TGTGCCAGCAGCTTACCCCCAGGGGCGGAAGCTTTCTTT. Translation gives CASSLPPGAEAFF.

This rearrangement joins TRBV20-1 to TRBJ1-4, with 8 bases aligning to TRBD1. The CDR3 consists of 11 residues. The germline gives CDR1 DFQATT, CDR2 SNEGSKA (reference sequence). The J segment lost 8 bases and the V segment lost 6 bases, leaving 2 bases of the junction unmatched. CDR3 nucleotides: TGCAGTGCCTACAGGGGGGAAAAACTGTTTTTT. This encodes CSAYRGEKLFF.

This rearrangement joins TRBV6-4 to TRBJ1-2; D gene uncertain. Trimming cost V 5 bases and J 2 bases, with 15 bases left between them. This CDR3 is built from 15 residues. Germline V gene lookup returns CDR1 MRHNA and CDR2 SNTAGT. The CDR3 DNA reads TGTGCCAGCAGTCCCAGTGGACGGGGAAACTATGGCTACACCTTC. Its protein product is CASSPSGRGNYGYTF.

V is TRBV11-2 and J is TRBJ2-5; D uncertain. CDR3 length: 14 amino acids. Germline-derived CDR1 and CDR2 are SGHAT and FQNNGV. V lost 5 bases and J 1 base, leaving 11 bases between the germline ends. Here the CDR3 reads CASSPRPSQETQYF. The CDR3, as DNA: TGTGCCAGCAGCCCACGACCAAGCCAAGAGACCCAGTACTTC.

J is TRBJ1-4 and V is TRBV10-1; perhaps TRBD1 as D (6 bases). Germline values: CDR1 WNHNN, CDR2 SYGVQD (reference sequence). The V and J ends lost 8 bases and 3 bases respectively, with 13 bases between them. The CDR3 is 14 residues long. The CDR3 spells CASYLQGPNEKLFF. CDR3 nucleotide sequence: TGCGCCAGCTATCTGCAGGGGCCTAATGAAAAACTGTTTTTT.

The CDR3 coding sequence is TGTGCCAGCAGCGTAGGAGGGGACACTGAAGCTTTCTTT. It specifies CASSVGGDTEAFF. The chain links TRBV9 to TRBJ1-1; maybe TRBD1 (5 bases). Trimming took off 0 bases at V and 3 bases at J, with 6 bases between the two ends. CDR3 length: 13 amino acids. The V gene's germline CDR1 is SGDLS and CDR2 YYNGEE.

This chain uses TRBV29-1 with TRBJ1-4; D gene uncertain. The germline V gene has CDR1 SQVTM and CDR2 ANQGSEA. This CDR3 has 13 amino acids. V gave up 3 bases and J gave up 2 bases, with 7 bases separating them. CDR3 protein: CSVDGDTNEKLFF. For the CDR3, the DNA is TGCAGCGTTGACGGAGACACTAATGAAAAACTGTTTTTT.